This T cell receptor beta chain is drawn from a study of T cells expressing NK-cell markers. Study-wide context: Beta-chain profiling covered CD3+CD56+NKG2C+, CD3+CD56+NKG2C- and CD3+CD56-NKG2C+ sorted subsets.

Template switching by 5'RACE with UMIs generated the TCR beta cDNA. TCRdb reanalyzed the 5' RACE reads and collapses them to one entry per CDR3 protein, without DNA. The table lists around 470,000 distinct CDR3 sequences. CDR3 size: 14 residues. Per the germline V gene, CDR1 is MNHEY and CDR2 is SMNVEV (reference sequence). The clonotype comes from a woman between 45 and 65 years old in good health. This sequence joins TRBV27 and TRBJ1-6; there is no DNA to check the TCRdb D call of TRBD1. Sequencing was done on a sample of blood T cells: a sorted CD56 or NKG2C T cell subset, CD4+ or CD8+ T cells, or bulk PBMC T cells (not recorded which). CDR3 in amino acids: CASSGTAYNSPLHF.